The 9 T cell receptor beta chains presented below share a single source sample, sequenced in a study of identical twins. TCRdb reprocessed the 5' RACE reads with MiXCR, giving one entry per CDR3 protein. Here the sample spans 1.5 million to 2 million distinct CDR3 sequences, roughly a third being singletons. Sequenced input: cord blood. Receptor source: a newborn girl in good health.

This clonotype showed up many times. V usage is TRBV28 and J usage is TRBJ2-7, with D unresolved. V lost 4 bases to trimming and J lost 1 base, with 11 bases between them. The germline V gene encodes CDR1 MDHEN and CDR2 SYDVKM. The CDR3 runs 14 residues. Written as DNA, the CDR3 is TGTGCCAGCAGTTCAACCGGCAGGTCCTACGAGCAGTACTTC. Protein: CASSSTGRSYEQYF. Supplemented by reference TRBV28 and TRBJ2-7, the full variable domain reads DVKVTQSSRYLVKRTGEKVFLECVQDMDHENMFWYRQDPGLGLRLIYFSYDVKMKEKGDIPEGYSVSREKKERFSLILESASTNQTSMYLCASSSTGRSYEQYFGPGTRLTVT.

The CDR3 sequence: CASSEFWAAYSNQPQHF. Here the CDR3 DNA reads TGTGCCAGCAGTGAATTTTGGGCAGCATATAGCAATCAGCCCCAGCATTTT. This chain joins TRBV6-1 and TRBJ1-5; D unresolved. This CDR3 region has 17 residues. The V gene's germline CDR1 is MNHNS and CDR2 SASEGT. The V end was cut by 2 bases, the J end by 0 bases, with 14 bases between.

This clonotype has a handful of counts. This chain links TRBV25-1 with TRBJ2-1; TRBD2 aligns across 7 bases. CDR1 MGHDK and CDR2 SYGVNS come from the germline V gene. V was clipped by 4 bases and J by 6 bases; unmatched bases: 9. CDR3 length: 15 amino acids. The DNA of the CDR3 is TGTGCCAGCAGTGCCCCGGGACTAACCTTCAATGAGCAGTTCTTC. It translates to CASSAPGLTFNEQFF.

This clonotype showed up just a few times. This chain links TRBV20-1 with TRBJ1-1; D is ambiguous. The CDR3 consists of 13 residues. V lost 4 bases, J lost 0 bases, and 9 bases lay in between. Germline values: CDR1 DFQATT, CDR2 SNEGSKA (reference sequence). The CDR3 loop is CSAKDIVNTEAFF. The CDR3 DNA is TGCAGTGCTAAAGACATCGTGAACACTGAAGCTTTCTTT.

This clonotype showed up many times. V gene TRBV6-6 combines with J gene TRBJ2-4; the D gene is possibly TRBD1 (5 bases). V was trimmed by 0 bases and J by 1 base, leaving 10 bases between them. Germline V gene lookup returns CDR1 MNHNY and CDR2 SVGAGI (reference sequence). The CDR3 has 16 residues. For the CDR3, the DNA is TGTGCCAGCAGTTACTCGGTTAACAGGGCCAAAAACATTCAGTACTTC. It codes for CASSYSVNRAKNIQYF.

The chain uses TRBV4-1 and TRBJ2-2; 8 bases align to TRBD1. Germline V CDR1 and CDR2: MGHRA, YSYEKL. V lost 6 bases and J lost 5; bases outside the gene matches: 8. This CDR3 contains 15 residues. CDR3 DNA sequence: TGCGCCAGCAGTCCCAGGACAGGGTGGACCGGGGAGCTGTTTTTT. The encoded protein is CASSPRTGWTGELFF.

The chain links TRBV11-2 to TRBJ2-7, with 11 bases lining up with TRBD2. The CDR3 extends over 16 amino acids. Trimming took 5 bases from V and 2 from J; bases not matched to a gene: 8. Germline values: CDR1 SGHAT, CDR2 FQNNGV. The CDR3 here is CASSARLAGGPYEQYF. The DNA of the CDR3 is TGTGCCAGCAGCGCCCGTCTAGCGGGAGGTCCCTACGAGCAGTACTTC.

With respect to this clonotype: A much larger clone is a single base away; this may be a read error. The chain links TRBV4-1 to TRBJ2-5; unclear D gene. V gave up 1 base and J gave up 11 bases, with 17 bases separating them. The CDR3 loop spans 14 amino acids. The germline gives CDR1 MGHRA, CDR2 YSYEKL. The CDR3 spells CASSQAWHTNEQYF. DNA of the CDR3: TGCGCCAGCAGCCAAGCGTGGCATACCAATGAGCAGTACTTC.

This clonotype was counted between two and nine times. The gene calls are TRBV12-3 or TRBV12-4 and TRBJ1-1; D is uncertain. V lost 4 bases to trimming and J lost 1 base, with 10 bases between them. The CDR3 sequence is 14 residues long. CDR3 region: CASSSRLPNTEAFF. The CDR3 DNA sequence: TGTGCCAGCAGTTCACGGCTACCGAACACTGAAGCTTTCTTT.